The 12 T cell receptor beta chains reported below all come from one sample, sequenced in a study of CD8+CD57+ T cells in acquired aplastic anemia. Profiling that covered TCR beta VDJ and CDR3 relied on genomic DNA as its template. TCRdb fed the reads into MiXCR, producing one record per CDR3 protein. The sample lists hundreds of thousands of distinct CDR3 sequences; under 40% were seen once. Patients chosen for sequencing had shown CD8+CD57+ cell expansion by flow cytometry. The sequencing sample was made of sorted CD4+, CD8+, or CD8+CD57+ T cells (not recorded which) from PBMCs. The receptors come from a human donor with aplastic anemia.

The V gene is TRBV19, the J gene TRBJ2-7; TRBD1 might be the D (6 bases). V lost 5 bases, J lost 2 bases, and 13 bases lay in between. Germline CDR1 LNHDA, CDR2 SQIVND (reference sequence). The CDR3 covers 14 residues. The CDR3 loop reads CASSATTGPYEQYF. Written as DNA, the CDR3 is TGTGCCAGTAGTGCTACGACAGGACCCTACGAGCAGTACTTC.

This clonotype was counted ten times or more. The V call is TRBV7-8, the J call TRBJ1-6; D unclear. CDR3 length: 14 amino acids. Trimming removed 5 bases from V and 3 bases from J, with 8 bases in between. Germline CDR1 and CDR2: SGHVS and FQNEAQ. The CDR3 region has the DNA TGTGCCAGCAGCCCTCCGTACTATAATTCACCCCTCCACTTT. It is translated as CASSPPYYNSPLHF.

The CDR3 reads CASAAPGVSYEQYF. CDR3 DNA: TGTGCCAGCGCGGCCCCTGGGGTATCCTACGAGCAGTACTTC. V gene TRBV25-1 combines with J gene TRBJ2-7; D not resolved. CDR3 size: 14 residues. Per the germline V gene, CDR1 is MGHDK and CDR2 is SYGVNS. Trimming pared 8 bases from V and 1 base from J, leaving 15 bases between.

The CDR3 sequence: CASSPTPQDSGNTIYF. CDR3 DNA: TGTGCCAGCAGTCCCACTCCCCAGGACTCTGGAAACACCATATATTTT. The chain has TRBV25-1 and TRBJ1-3, with unresolved D. This CDR3 is 16 amino acids long. Trimming cost V 5 bases and J 0 bases, with 14 bases left between them. Germline values: CDR1 MGHDK, CDR2 SYGVNS. The whole variable domain, filled in from reference TRBV25-1 and TRBJ1-3, reads EADIYQTPRYLVIGTGKKITLECSQTMGHDKMYWYQQDPGMELHLIHYSYGVNSTEKGDLSSESTVSRIRTEHFPLTLESARPSHTSQYLCASSPTPQDSGNTIYFGEGSWLTVV.

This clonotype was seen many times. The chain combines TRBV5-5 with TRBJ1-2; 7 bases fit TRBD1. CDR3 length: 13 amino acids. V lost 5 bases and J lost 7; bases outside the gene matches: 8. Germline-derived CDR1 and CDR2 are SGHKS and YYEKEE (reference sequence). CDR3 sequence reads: CASSPDRKLGYTF. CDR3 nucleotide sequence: TGTGCCAGCAGTCCGGACAGGAAGCTTGGCTACACCTTC.

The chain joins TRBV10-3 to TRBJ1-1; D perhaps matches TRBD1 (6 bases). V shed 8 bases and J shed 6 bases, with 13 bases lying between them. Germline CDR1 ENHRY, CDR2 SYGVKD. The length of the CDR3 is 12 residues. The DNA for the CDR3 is TGTGCCATCGCCGGGGGGCTTGCTGAAGCTTTCTTT. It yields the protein CAIAGGLAEAFF.

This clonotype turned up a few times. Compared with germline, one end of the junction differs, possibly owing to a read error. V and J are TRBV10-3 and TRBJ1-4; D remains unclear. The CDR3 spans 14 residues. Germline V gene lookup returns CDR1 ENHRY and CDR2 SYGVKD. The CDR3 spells CASSYSPGNEKLFF. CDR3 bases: TGTGCCAGCAGTTACTCGCCGGGAAATGAAAAACTGTTTTTT.

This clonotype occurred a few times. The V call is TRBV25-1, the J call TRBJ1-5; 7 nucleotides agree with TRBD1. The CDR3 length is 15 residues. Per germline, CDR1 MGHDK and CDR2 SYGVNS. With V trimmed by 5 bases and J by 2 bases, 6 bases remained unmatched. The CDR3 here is CASSITGTGNQPQHF. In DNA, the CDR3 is TGTGCCAGCAGTATAACCGGGACAGGCAATCAGCCCCAGCATTTT.

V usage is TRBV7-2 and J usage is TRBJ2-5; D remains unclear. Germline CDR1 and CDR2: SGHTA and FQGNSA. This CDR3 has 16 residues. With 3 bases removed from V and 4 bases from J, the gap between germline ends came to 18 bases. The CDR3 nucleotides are TGTGCCAGCAGCTTGCTCGCAGGTGAATTTGGAGAGACCCAGTACTTC. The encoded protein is CASSLLAGEFGETQYF. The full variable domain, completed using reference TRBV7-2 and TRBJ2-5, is GAGVSQSPSNKVTEKGKDVELRCDPISGHTALYWYRQSLGQGLEFLIYFQGNSAPDKSGLPSDRFSAERTGGSVSTLTIQRTQQEDSAVYLCASSLLAGEFGETQYFGPGTRLLVL.

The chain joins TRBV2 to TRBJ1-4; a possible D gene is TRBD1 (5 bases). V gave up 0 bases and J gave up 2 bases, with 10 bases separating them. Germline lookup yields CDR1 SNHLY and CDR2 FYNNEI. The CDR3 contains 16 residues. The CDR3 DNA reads TGTGCCAGCAGTGAAGCGACGACAGAGACTAATGAAAAACTGTTTTTT. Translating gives CASSEATTETNEKLFF.

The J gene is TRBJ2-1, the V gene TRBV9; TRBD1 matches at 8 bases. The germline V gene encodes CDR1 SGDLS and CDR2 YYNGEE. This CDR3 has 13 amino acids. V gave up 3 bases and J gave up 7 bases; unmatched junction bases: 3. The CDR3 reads CASSEDRENEQFF. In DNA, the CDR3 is TGTGCCAGCAGCGAGGACAGGGAAAATGAGCAGTTCTTC.

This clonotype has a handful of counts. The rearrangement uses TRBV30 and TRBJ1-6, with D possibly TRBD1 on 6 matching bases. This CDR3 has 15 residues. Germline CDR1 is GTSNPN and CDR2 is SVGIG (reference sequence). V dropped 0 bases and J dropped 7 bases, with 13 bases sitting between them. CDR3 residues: CAWSVRARGNSPLHF. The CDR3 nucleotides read TGTGCCTGGAGTGTACGCGCCAGGGGCAATTCACCCCTCCACTTT.